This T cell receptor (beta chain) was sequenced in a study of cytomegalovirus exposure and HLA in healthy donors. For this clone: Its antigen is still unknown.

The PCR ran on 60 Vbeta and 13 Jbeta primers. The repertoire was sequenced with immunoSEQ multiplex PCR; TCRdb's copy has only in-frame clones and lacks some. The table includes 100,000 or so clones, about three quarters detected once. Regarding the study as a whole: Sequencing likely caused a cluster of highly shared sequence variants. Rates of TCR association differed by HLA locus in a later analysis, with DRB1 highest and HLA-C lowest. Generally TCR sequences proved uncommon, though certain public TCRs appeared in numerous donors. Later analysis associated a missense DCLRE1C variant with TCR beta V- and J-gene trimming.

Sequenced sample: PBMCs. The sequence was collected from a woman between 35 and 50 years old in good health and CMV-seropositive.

The CDR3 protein is CASSPRRGTGNTIYF. CDR3 DNA: TGTGCCAGTAGTCCTAGGAGGGGCACTGGAAACACCATATATTTT. V usage is TRBV19 and J usage is TRBJ1-3, with TRBD1 as a possible D gene (5 bases). V was clipped by 5 bases and J by 2 bases, with 13 bases between them. The CDR3 spans 15 residues. Germline CDR1 is LNHDA and CDR2 is SQIVND (reference sequence).